Below are 3 T cell receptor beta chains sequenced from a single sample in a study of molecular identifiers for immune sequencing clone quantification. TCRdb reprocessed the PCR reads via MiXCR and lists one record per CDR3 protein. This sample carries more than 70,000 distinct CDR3 sequences, around 23% of them seen once, and the ten largest clones take 1% to 1.2%. Material for sequencing was naive CD8+ T cells from blood, with Jurkat cell RNA spiked in. Subset meaning: FACS-sorted CD8+CD4-CCR7+CD45RA+ naive T cells. Receptors were obtained from a human donor in good health. Some libraries in this study had Jurkat cell RNA spiked in.

The rearrangement links TRBV7-9 to TRBJ2-1; TRBD1 or TRBD2 may be the D gene (5 bases each). This CDR3 has 16 residues. Trimming stripped 1 base from V and 9 bases from J, with 19 bases between. Per the germline V gene, CDR1 is SEHNR and CDR2 is FQNEAQ (reference sequence). The CDR3 spells CASSLEGPLAWSEQFF. For the CDR3, the DNA is TGTGCCAGCAGCTTAGAGGGACCGCTTGCCTGGAGTGAGCAGTTCTTC. The full variable domain, with the rest looked up from reference TRBV7-9 and TRBJ2-1, is DTGVSQNPRHKITKRGQNVTFRCDPISEHNRLYWYRQTLGQGPEFLTYFQNEAQLEKSRLLSDRFSAERPKGSFSTLEIQRTEQGDSAMYLCASSLEGPLAWSEQFFGPGTRLTVL.

This clonotype was detected ten times or more. The chain recombines TRBV6-2 or TRBV6-3 with TRBJ2-3, with TRBD2 matching 15 bases. Germline V CDR1 and CDR2: MNHEY, SVGEGT. The CDR3 runs to 18 residues. V gave up 2 bases and J gave up 4 bases; unmatched junction bases: 7. Here the CDR3 reads CASSYQSWTSGGADTQYF. DNA for the CDR3: TGTGCCAGCAGTTACCAGTCTTGGACTAGCGGGGGGGCAGATACGCAGTATTTT.

This clonotype was recorded many times. The chain uses TRBV6-2 or TRBV6-3 and TRBJ2-7; D gene unclear. Looked up from germline, CDR1 is MNHEY and CDR2 is SVGEGT. The V and J ends lost 3 bases and 3 bases respectively, with 15 bases between them. The length of the CDR3 is 15 residues. CDR3 coding DNA: TGTGCCAGCAGTTATCACCTGGGCCCCCACTACGAGCAGTACTTC. Translation: CASSYHLGPHYEQYF.